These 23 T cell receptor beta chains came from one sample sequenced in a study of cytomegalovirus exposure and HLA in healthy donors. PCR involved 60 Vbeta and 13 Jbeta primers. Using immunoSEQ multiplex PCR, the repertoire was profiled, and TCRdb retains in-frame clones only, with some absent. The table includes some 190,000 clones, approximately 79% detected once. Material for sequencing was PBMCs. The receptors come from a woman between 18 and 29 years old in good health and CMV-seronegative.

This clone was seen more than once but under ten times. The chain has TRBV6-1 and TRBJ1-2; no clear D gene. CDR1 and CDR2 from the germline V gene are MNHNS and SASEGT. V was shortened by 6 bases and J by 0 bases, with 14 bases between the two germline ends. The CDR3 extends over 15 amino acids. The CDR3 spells CASRISEITNYGYTF. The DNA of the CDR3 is TGTGCCAGCAGGATCTCGGAGATTACTAACTATGGCTACACCTTC.

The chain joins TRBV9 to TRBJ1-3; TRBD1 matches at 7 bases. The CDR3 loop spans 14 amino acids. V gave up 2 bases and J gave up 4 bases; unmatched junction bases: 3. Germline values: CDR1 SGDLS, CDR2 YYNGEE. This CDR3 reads CASSVRQGGNTIYF. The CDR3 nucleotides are TGTGCCAGCAGCGTCCGACAGGGAGGAAACACCATATATTTT.

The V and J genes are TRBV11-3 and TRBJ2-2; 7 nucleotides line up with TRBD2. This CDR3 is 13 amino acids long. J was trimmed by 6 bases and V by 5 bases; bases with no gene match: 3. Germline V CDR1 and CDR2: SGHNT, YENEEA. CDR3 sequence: CASSPRGAGELFF. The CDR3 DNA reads TGTGCCAGCAGCCCCCGGGGGGCCGGGGAGCTGTTTTTT.

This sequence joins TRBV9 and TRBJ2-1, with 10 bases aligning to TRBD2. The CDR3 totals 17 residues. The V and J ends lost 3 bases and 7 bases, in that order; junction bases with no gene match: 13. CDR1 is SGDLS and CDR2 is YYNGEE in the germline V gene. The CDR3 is CASSGPPGLANINEQFF. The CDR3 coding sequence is TGTGCCAGCAGCGGGCCCCCGGGACTAGCGAATATTAATGAGCAGTTCTTC.

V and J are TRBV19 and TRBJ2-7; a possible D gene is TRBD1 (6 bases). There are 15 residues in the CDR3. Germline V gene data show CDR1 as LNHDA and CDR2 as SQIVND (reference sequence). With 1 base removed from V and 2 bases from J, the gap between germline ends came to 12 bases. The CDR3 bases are TGTGCCAGTAGTATAGGGAGGACAGCGACCTACGAGCAGTACTTC. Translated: CASSIGRTATYEQYF.

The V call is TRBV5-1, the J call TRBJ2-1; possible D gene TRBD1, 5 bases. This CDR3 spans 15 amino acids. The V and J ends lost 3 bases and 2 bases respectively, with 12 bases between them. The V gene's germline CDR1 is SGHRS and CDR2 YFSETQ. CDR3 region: CASSSTEAPYNEQFF. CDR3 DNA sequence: TGCGCCAGCAGCTCGACAGAAGCTCCCTACAATGAGCAGTTCTTC.

CDR3 nucleotide sequence: TGTGCCAGCATCGGCAGGGTGAGTGGCTACACCTTC. Its protein product is CASIGRVSGYTF. The chain links TRBV6-1 to TRBJ1-2; maybe TRBD1 (5 bases). Trimming pared 7 bases from V and 7 bases from J, leaving 13 bases between. The length of the CDR3 is 12 residues. Germline V gene sequence: CDR1 MNHNS, CDR2 SASEGT.

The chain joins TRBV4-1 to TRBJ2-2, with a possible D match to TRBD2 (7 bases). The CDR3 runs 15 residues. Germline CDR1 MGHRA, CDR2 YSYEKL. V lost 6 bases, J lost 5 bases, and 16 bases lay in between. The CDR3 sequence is CASRRGDGGTGELFF. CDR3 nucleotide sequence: TGCGCCAGCAGGAGGGGGGACGGGGGGACCGGGGAGCTGTTTTTT.

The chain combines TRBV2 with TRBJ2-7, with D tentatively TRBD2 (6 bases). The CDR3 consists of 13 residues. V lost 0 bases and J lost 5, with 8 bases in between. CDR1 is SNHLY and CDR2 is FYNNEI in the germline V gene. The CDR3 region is CASSEAGGNEQYF. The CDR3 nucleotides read TGTGCCAGCAGTGAAGCAGGAGGGAACGAGCAGTACTTC.

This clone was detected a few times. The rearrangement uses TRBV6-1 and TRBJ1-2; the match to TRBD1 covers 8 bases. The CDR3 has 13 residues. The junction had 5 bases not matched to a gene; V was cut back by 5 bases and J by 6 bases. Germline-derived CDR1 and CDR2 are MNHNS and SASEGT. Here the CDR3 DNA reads TGTGCCAGCAGTTATGACAGGGGTAATGGCTACACCTTC. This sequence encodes CASSYDRGNGYTF.

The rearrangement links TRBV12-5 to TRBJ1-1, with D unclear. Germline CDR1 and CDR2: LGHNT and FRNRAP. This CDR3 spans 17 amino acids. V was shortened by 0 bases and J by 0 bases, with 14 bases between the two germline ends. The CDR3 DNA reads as TGTGCTAGTGGTTTGGTAAGCAGGTACACCATGAACACTGAAGCTTTCTTT. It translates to CASGLVSRYTMNTEAFF.

The CDR3 DNA sequence: TGTGCCAGCAGCCTTGTATCTGGGGGGGGCTACACCTTC. Residues: CASSLVSGGGYTF. J is TRBJ1-2 and V is TRBV9; D might be TRBD1 (5 bases). Germline values: CDR1 SGDLS, CDR2 YYNGEE. CDR3 size: 13 residues. Deletions cut 4 bases from V and 8 bases from J, with 15 bases between.

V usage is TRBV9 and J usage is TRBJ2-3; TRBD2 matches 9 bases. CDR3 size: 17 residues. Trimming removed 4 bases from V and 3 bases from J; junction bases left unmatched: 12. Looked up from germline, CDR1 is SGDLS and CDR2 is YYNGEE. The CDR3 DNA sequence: TGTGCCAGCAGCTTAGGCGGGAGGGCCTTACCTACAGATACGCAGTATTTT. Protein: CASSLGGRALPTDTQYF.

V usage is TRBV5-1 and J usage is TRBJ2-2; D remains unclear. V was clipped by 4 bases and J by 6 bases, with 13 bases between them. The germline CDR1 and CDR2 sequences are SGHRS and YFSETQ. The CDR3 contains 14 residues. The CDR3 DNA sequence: TGCGCCAGCAGCCCTATCATTCAGGCCGGGGAGCTGTTTTTT. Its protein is CASSPIIQAGELFF. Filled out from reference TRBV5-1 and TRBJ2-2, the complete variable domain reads KAGVTQTPRYLIKTRGQQVTLSCSPISGHRSVSWYQQTPGQGLQFLFEYFSETQRNKGNFPGRFSGRQFSNSRSEMNVSTLELGDSALYLCASSPIIQAGELFFGEGSRLTVL.

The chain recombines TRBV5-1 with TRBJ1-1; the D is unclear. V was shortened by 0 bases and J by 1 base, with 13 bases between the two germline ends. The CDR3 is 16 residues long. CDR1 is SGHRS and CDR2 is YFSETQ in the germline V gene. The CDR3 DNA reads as TGCGCCAGCAGCTTGGCTATAATTCGGGAGAACACTGAAGCTTTCTTT. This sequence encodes CASSLAIIRENTEAFF.

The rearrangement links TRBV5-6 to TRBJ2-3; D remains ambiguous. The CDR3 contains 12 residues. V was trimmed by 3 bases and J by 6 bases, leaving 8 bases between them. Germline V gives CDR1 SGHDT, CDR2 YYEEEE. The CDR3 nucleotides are TGTGCCAGCAGCTCGAGAGTTGATACGCAGTATTTT. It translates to CASSSRVDTQYF.

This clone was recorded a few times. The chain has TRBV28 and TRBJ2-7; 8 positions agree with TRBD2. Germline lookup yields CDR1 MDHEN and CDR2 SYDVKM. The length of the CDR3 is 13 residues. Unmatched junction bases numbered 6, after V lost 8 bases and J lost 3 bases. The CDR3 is CASREGGIYEQYF. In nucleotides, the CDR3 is TGTGCCAGCCGGGAGGGGGGTATCTACGAGCAGTACTTC.

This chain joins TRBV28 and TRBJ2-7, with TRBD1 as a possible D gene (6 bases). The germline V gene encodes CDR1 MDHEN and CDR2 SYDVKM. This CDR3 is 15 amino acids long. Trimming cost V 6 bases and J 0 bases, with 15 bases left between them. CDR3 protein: CASSPDRDTSYEQYF. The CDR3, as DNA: TGTGCCAGCAGCCCCGACCGGGACACCTCCTACGAGCAGTACTTC.

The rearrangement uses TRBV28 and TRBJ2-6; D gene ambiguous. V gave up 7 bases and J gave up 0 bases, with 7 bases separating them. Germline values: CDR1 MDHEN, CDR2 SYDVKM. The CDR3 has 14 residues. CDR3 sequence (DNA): TGTGCCAGCAATCTGTACTCTGGGGCCAACGTCCTGACTTTC. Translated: CASNLYSGANVLTF.

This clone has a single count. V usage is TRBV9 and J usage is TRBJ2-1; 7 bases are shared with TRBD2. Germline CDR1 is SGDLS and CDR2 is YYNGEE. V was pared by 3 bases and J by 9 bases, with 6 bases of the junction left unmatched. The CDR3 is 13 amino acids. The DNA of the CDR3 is TGTGCCAGCAGCGAGGGGACTATCCCTGAGCAGTTCTTC. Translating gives CASSEGTIPEQFF.

The CDR3 DNA follows: TGCGCCAGCAGCCAGGTACAGGGGGCGGGCTATGGCTACACCTTC. Amino acids: CASSQVQGAGYGYTF. The rearrangement uses TRBV4-1 and TRBJ1-2; 9 bases match TRBD1. Germline CDR1 is MGHRA and CDR2 is YSYEKL. V was clipped by 3 bases and J by 4 bases; unmatched bases: 6. This CDR3 region has 15 residues.

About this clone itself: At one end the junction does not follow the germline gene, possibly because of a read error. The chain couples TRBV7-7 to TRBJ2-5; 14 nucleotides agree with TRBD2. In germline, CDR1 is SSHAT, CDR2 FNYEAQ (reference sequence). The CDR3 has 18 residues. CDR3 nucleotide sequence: TGTGCTAGCAGCCCCTACTCCGGACTAGCGGGAGGATTGGAGACCCAGTACTTC. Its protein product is CASSPYSGLAGGLETQYF.

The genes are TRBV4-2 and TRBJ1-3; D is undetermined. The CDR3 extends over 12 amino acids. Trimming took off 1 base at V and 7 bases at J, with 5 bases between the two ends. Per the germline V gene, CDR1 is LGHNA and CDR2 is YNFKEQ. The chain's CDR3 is CASSQASNTIYF. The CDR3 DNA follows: TGTGCCAGCAGCCAAGCGAGCAACACCATATATTTT.